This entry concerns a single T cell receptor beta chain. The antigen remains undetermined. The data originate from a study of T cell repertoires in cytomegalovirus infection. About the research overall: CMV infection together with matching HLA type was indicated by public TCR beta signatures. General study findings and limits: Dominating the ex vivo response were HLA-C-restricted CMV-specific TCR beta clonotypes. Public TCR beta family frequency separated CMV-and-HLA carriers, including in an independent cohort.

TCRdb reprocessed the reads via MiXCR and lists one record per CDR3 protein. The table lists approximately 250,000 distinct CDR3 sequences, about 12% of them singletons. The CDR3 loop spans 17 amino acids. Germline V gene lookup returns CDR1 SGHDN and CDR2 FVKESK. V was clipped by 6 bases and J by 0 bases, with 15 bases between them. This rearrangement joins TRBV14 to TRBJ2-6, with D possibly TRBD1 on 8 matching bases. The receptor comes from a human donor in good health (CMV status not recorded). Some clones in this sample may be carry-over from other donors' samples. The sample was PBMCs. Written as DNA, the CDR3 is TGTGCCAGCAGACTACAGGGGGGGGCCTCTGGGGCCAACGTCCTGACTTTC. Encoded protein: CASRLQGGASGANVLTF. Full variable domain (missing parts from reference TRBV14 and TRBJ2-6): EAGVTQFPSHSVIEKGQTVTLRCDPISGHDNLYWYRRVMGKEIKFLLHFVKESKQDESGMPNNRFLAERTGGTYSTLKVQPAELEDSGVYFCASRLQGGASGANVLTFGAGSRLTVL.